This TCR beta chain originates from a study of Graves' ophthalmopathy and Graves' hyperthyroidism. Broader study findings: Blood was where most expanded thyroid clonotypes above 0.001 frequency also turned up. Between ophthalmopathy and stable hyperthyroidism, a 13-signature model drew a separation with approximately 90% sensitivity and approximately 79% specificity.

RNA served as the template for amplifying TCR beta CDR3 regions. HTBI primers served in a first-round RT-PCR, which a second-round multiplex PCR followed. A single record per CDR3 protein comes from TCRdb applying MiXCR to the multiplex PCR reads. The sample lists around 1,000,000 distinct CDR3 sequences; about 38% were seen once. Recruitment covered hyperthyroidism patients aged 18 to 65 whose new diagnosis was of under 2 months' duration. Trimming shortened V by 6 bases and J by 0 bases, and 11 bases separated the two germline ends. This CDR3 has 13 amino acids. The V gene's germline CDR1 is SQVTM and CDR2 ANQGSEA. As concerns this clonotype: Its antigen is as yet unknown.

The source of this sequence is an adult man with Graves' hyperthyroidism. Input material: peripheral blood or thyroid tissue (not recorded which). The chain recombines TRBV29-1 with TRBJ1-1, with D perhaps TRBD1 (5 bases). CDR3 coding DNA: TGCAGCGTACTGGGACGGCTGAACACTGAAGCTTTCTTT. It yields the protein CSVLGRLNTEAFF.